This T cell receptor (beta chain) was sequenced for a study of PD-1 blockade in classical Hodgkin lymphoma. Following autologous stem cell transplantation, relapse occurred in every patient, and exposure to brentuximab vedotin varied. Study conclusions and caveats: Baseline diversity in complete responders resembled that of newly diagnosed patients. As was reported, newly diagnosed patients showed lower baseline TCR diversity than healthy donors did.

A few counts support this clone. Its target is unknown. Trimming cost V 6 bases and J 6 bases, with 17 bases left between them. The CDR3 is 15 amino acids. Germline values: CDR1 MNHNY, CDR2 SVGAGI (reference sequence). The data were produced by immunoSEQ multiplex PCR, yet TCRdb's version contains in-frame clones alone and is incomplete. The sample contains approximately 26,000 clones, about 70% of which appear only once. This chain links TRBV6-6 with TRBJ1-4; a possible D gene is TRBD1 (6 bases). This specimen was peripheral blood mononuclear cells (PBMCs), taken at baseline. This clonotype was sampled from a human donor with classical Hodgkin lymphoma. The CDR3 bases are TGTGCCAGCAGACCCCCGACAGGACGGGATGAAAAACTGTTTTTT. Amino acid sequence: CASRPPTGRDEKLFF.